The T cell receptor (beta chain) described here comes from a study of patients and donors after allogeneic stem cell transplantation. TCRdb fed the RT-PCR reads into MiXCR, producing one record per CDR3 protein. Of about a million distinct CDR3 sequences detected, roughly 17% appear once; the ten largest clones hold around 6%. Only a few counts were recorded for this clonotype. The CDR3 spans 15 residues. V dropped 4 bases and J dropped 4 bases, with 13 bases sitting between them. The germline V gene has CDR1 LGHDT and CDR2 YNNKEL (reference sequence). This clonotype was sampled from a human donor who was either an allogeneic HSCT recipient or a stem cell or donor lymphocyte infusion donor (not recorded which). It is not recorded whose cells these are; they may come from a transplant donor. The chain is built from TRBV3-1 and TRBJ1-4; D perhaps matches TRBD1 (5 bases). Sequencing input: blood, either unsorted or a sorted T cell fraction (not recorded which). The CDR3 coding sequence is TGTGCCAGCAGCCTTAAGACAGCCCGTAATGAAAAACTGTTTTTT. It encodes CASSLKTARNEKLFF.